This is a list of T cell receptor beta chains from one sample in a study of Ad26.COV2.S vaccination and SARS-CoV-2 variants. The table came from immunoSEQ multiplex PCR; TCRdb's copy has only in-frame clones and leaves some out. In the table there are a few hundred thousand clones, around 82% of which are singletons. This material consisted of peripheral blood, taken in a trial of Ad26.COV2.S vaccine versus placebo. The receptors here all came from a person between 18 and 65 years old who received the Ad26.COV2.S COVID-19 vaccine or a placebo. Both conserved end residues are part of each CDR3. D genes are given only for firm matches. A clone size is listed for some rows: how often the clone was seen (once, few, many), or a class if it is expanded.

v_gene,abundance,j_gene,d_gene,CDR3nt,CDR3aa
TRBV7-9,-,TRBJ1-2,-,TGTGCCAGCAGCACCTCGGGCTATGGCTACACCTTC,CASSTSGYGYTF
TRBV5-1,once,TRBJ1-4,-,TGCGCCAGCAGCTTAAGGGACCCTAATGAAAAACTGTTTTTT,CASSLRDPNEKLFF
TRBV6-4,-,TRBJ1-2,TRBD1,TGTGCCAGCCCCTCTTCAGGGGGCCTTAACTATGGCTACACCTTC,CASPSSGGLNYGYTF
TRBV7-9,-,TRBJ2-7,-,TGTGCCAGCAGTACAGAATCCTACGAGCAGTACTTC,CASSTESYEQYF
TRBV4-2,few,TRBJ2-7,TRBD2,TGTGCCAGCAGCCAGGGACTAGCGGGACCCCACGAGCAGTACTTC,CASSQGLAGPHEQYF
TRBV4-2,-,TRBJ1-2,-,TGTGCCAGCAGCCAAGATTTGGGGACCTACTATGGCTACACCTTC,CASSQDLGTYYGYTF
TRBV19,-,TRBJ1-3,-,TGTGCCAGTAGCCGTGGATCGTTCCGCTCTGGAAACACCATATATTTT,CASSRGSFRSGNTIYF
TRBV6-6,once,TRBJ2-7,-,TGTGCCAGTAAAGGGGCGGATTCCTACGAGCAGTACTTC,CASKGADSYEQYF
TRBV4-1,-,TRBJ2-3,TRBD2,TGCGCCAGCAGCCAGTTCGGGACTAGCGGGAGCGTCACAGATACGCAGTATTTT,CASSQFGTSGSVTDTQYF
TRBV27,-,TRBJ1-1,TRBD1,TGTGCCAGCAGTTTATCGAGGGACAGGGGATCGGTCACTGAAGCTTTCTTT,CASSLSRDRGSVTEAFF
TRBV19,-,TRBJ1-5,TRBD1,TGTGCCAGTAGTCCCCGGACAGGCCCCGCGCCCCAGCATTTT,CASSPRTGPAPQHF
TRBV2,-,TRBJ1-4,-,TGTGCCAGCAGTCTAAAGGGGGGTAATGAAAAACTGTTTTTT,CASSLKGGNEKLFF